This record concerns one T cell receptor (beta chain) sequence. What this receptor recognizes is not known. Base qualities are not recorded, but no much larger clone differs from it by a single base. The data are from a study of cytomegalovirus exposure and HLA in healthy donors (dated by TCRdb to between 2016 and 2019). About the investigation overall: In an earlier analysis of 450 to 750 of the donors, about 270 Gb of sequence data and approximately 100 million unique TCR beta sequences from 150 million to 200 million T cells were reported. Alongside the repertoire data, information on donor age, sex, ethnicity and CMV serostatus was compiled. Rather than using new phenotypic data, the later analysis identified candidate immune exposures from TCR beta sequences and from how often those sequences occurred across donors. Across approximately 420 genotyped donors of the cohort, an average of approximately 220,000 unique TCR beta nucleotide sequences per donor were sequenced, and 15% to 20% of those sequences were non-productive. Among the approximately 420 genotyped donors, under 90% belonged to the genetic ancestry cluster associated with self-reported Caucasian donors. Typing coverage differed by locus: A, B, C, DRB1 and DQB1 were typed in roughly 620-630 donors, DQA1 in about 550, DPA1 in around 580, and DPB1 in 450 to 480. Class I and class II HLA loci were covered by the typing at four-digit resolution. An early release covering just under 650 HLA-typed donors comprised about 290 gigabases of sequencing data and some 79 million unique TCR sequences. The study profiled the T cell repertoires of hundreds of subjects by immunosequencing and related them to cytomegalovirus serostatus. All discovery cohort repertoires had been generated on a single sequencing platform. To study patterns of TCR occurrence, a later analysis re-analyzed previously published TCR beta repertoires from several hundred donors and added high-resolution HLA genotyping. The study combined high-throughput TCR immunosequencing, statistical association of individual TCRs with disease status, and machine learning to predict cytomegalovirus infection status. Because of strong linkage in the cohort, 5 or 6 DR-DQ haplotypes were treated as single units for association and clustering. An earlier analysis of some 600 of the donors applied high-throughput TCR beta sequencing to assess whether each TCR beta V gene segment acted as functional or pseudogenic. The study aimed to test whether cataloging public T cell receptors could reveal signatures of past pathogen exposure. Besides the first cohort of roughly 700 subjects, a separate validation cohort made up of about 120 different subjects was used. A later genetic analysis used genome-wide SNP genotypes for about three fifths of the 666 donors, treating that subset as a discovery cohort.

Library construction relied on the immunoSEQ multiplex PCR assay. The multiplex PCR relied on a mix of 60 forward primers for TCR Vbeta segments and 13 reverse primers for TCR Jbeta segments. A multiplex PCR assay on genomic DNA amplified the CDR3 region of rearranged TCR beta genes. Amplified TCR beta libraries were sequenced as 87-base-pair reads on the Illumina HiSeq System. The source study handled its data this way. A later analysis tallied 75 million to 95 million unique TCR beta chains across the 666 repertoires, and about 10 million of those chains were shared by two or more donors. Raw reads were error-corrected and collapsed into unique sequences with a nearest-neighbor algorithm that merged closely related sequences to remove PCR and sequencing errors. To assign V, D and J gene segments, CDR3 sequences were aligned to IMGT reference sequences. Each retained sequence needed at least a six-nucleotide match to both a V gene segment and a J gene segment. A rearrangement counted as productive if the CDR3 had no stop codons and remained in frame with V and J, and every other rearrangement counted as non-productive. CDR3 was defined by IMGT convention, running from the second conserved V-encoded cysteine to the conserved J-encoded phenylalanine. The earlier analysis of 500 to 750 of the donors excluded any sequence lacking an unambiguous match to a single V gene segment. An earlier analysis of 587 of the donors called V segments functional above 56.7% productive rearrangements and segregating when the between-donor standard deviation exceeded 5%. A statistical classification framework was developed to diagnose cytomegalovirus status using the catalog of TCR beta chain sequences. In a later analysis, TCR nucleotide sequences were compared against IMGT/GENE-DB human TR gene sequences so that V and J genes could be assigned. Using the TCRdist pipeline, a later analysis assigned CDR3 sequences along with most-parsimonious VDJ recombination scenarios. In a later analysis, each TCR beta chain was defined by its CDR3 amino acid sequence together with its V-gene family, and reads lacking a unique V-gene family were excluded. In a later analysis, 450 to 600 highly shared, low-generation-probability nucleotide sequences were removed to address suspected cross-contamination and a sequencing artifact. In a later analysis, a clonal expansion index for each public chain was calculated from normalized within-repertoire ranks of inferred template counts. In a later analysis, generation probabilities were computed using a VDJ recombination model fitted to out-of-frame rearrangements, and the results were checked against IGoR. Hypergeometric tests were used in a later analysis to score TCR-TCR, TCR-HLA and TCR-CMV co-occurrence, with a repertoire-size bias correction applied to the TCR pairs. To estimate false discovery rates, a later analysis permuted the HLA or CMV assignments 20 times. In a later analysis, co-occurring TCRs were grouped with DBSCAN, and TCRdist sequence similarity was added when clustering was performed within HLA-allele-positive subsets. Repertoires with fewer than 30,000 or more than 120,000 public chains were left out of co-occurrence clustering, as were about five repertoires with anomalous nucleotide sharing. TCRdb took this table from immuneACCESS and kept in-frame rearrangements with V and J called. Such tables lack part of the clones; where checked against another copy, unresolved V genes explain under half of the gap, and the rest is unexplained. The DNA was the basis for D and trimming; V, J and clone size are from that table. The sample yields 37,000 or so clones; around 81% were counted once. About 9.3% of the sample is taken by the ten largest.

At the junction V is shortened by 4 bases and J by 0 bases, with 10 bases in between. The CDR1 and CDR2 encoded by the germline V gene (reference sequence) are SEHNR and FQNEAQ. Measured from the cysteine to the phenylalanine, the CDR3 is 15 residues long. Solely the CDR3 DNA is kept, with 45 bases framed from the first base. General conclusions and limits of the study: A total of fewer than 200 TCR beta chains were listed by the study as associated with cytomegalovirus. Most TCR sequences were observed very rarely across donors, whereas some public TCRs were present in many individuals. A later genetic analysis reported fewer N-insertions in productive TCRs among donors in an Asian-associated ancestry cluster than the approximately 670-donor mean. Roughly uniform sequencing depth across donors was assumed in presence/absence analyses, although this assumption may not hold. A later analysis reported that several top co-occurrence clusters appeared linked to parvovirus B19, influenza, CMV and Epstein-Barr virus. In a later genetic analysis, a missense DCLRE1C variant was associated with V-gene and J-gene trimming of TCR beta chains, and the association was replicated in an independent cohort. Linkage disequilibrium might explain the correlated functional status among segregating V segments, but an unknown experimental factor could not be ruled out. HLA typing was unavailable for some donors at each locus, so association tests used only the typed subset. In a later analysis, most CMV-associated TCR beta chains were found to appear HLA-restricted, with HLA associations seemingly driven largely by CMV exposure. Only TCR beta chains were sequenced in this cohort, and the absence of alpha or paired-chain data limited detectable features. The sequencing pipeline was judged likely to have produced a cluster of highly shared sequence variants as a technical artifact. According to the authors, the approach could potentially be generalized to other disease states and immunological phenotypes. According to a later analysis, TCR association rates differed among HLA loci, with DRB1 alleles showing the most associated TCRs and HLA-C alleles showing the fewest. Because counts were too low, 15 to 20 rarely observed V segments, including chromosome 9 orphons, were excluded from the earlier analysis of 587 of the donors. Specific HLA alleles were associated with 18,000 or so TCR beta sequences at a false discovery rate of 0.05 in a later analysis. A later analysis found that HLA-associated TCR beta chains were more clonally expanded and had lower generation probabilities than equally common non-associated chains. When HLA alleles, especially DR and DQ, strongly co-occurred, TCR associations were difficult to assign to individual alleles. A few of the identified cytomegalovirus-associated TCR beta chains were confirmed in vitro to be specific for cytomegalovirus antigens. The classifier was reported to diagnose cytomegalovirus status with high specificity and sensitivity in both the original and validation cohorts. In an earlier analysis of around 500 of the donors, most TCR beta V segments appeared in productive rearrangements about 90% or about 30% of the time, broadly matching IMGT annotations. The 87-base-pair reads could not distinguish some IMGT-functional V segments, including TRBV6-2 and TRBV6-3, so those segments were excluded. For the cohort, immune exposure information was limited to CMV serostatus. A further reported finding was that TCR beta sequences accurately predicted the HLA-A and HLA-B alleles for most subjects in the first cohort.

The cohort was made up of around 720 healthy bone marrow donors. All cohort members were sampled while nominally healthy, although unrecorded immune exposures were likely present. The donor was CMV seronegative and belonged to the group of 352 seronegative cohort members. Each donor provided a peripheral blood sample, and peripheral blood mononuclear cells were used for TCR beta sequencing. The Qiagen DNeasy Blood Extraction Kit was used to extract genomic DNA from the blood cell samples. The chain is assembled from TRBV7-9 and TRBJ1-3; tentative D gene TRBD1, with 6 bases matching. What was sequenced was PBMCs. This clonotype was obtained from a woman aged 40 to 50 in good health and CMV-seronegative. The sequenced DNA: TGTGCCAGCAGCTCCGGGGGGGCCTCTGGAAACACCATATATTTT. This sequence encodes CASSSGGASGNTIYF.